The subject of this entry is one TCR beta chain. Just one base apart from a much larger clone, this may be a read error. Regarding time point: persistent/refractory GD, antithyroid drugs over 5 years with positive TRAb. Making the TCR library involved RNA that had been extracted from PBMCs. Trimming cost V 0 bases and J 0 bases, with 11 bases left between them. CDR3 length equals 16 residues. Germline V gene data show CDR1 as SGHTA and CDR2 as FQGNSA. The data belong to a study of regulatory T cells in long-lasting Graves disease. Arm-PCR of CDR3 regions with iRepertoire HTBI primers generated TCR beta libraries. As processed by the authors: Samples collectively showed more than 55 TRBV and some 14 TRBJ segments. Using its own MiXCR run on the multiplex PCR reads, TCRdb lists one record per CDR3 protein. What appears here as the V and J calls and clone size reflects TCRdb's work, not the paper's. The repertoire holds around 460,000 distinct CDR3 sequences, with roughly 23% as singletons.

This clonotype originated in a female donor with Graves disease. The source material was peripheral blood mononuclear cells (PBMCs), sampled when the disease was refractory, from a patient treated with antithyroid drugs. The J gene is TRBJ1-1, the V gene TRBV7-2, with TRBD1 as a possible D gene (5 bases). CDR3 loop: CASSLAFRALNTEAFF. In DNA form, the CDR3 reads TGTGCCAGCAGCTTAGCGTTCAGGGCCTTGAACACTGAAGCTTTCTTT.